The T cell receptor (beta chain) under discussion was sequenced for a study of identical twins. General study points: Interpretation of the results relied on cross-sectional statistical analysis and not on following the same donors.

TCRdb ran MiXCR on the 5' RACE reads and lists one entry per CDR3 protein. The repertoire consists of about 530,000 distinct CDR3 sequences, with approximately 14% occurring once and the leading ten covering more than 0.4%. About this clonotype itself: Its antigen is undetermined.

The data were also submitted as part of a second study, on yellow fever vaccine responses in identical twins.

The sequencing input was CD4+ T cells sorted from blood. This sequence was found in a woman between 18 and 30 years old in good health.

CDR3 nucleotide sequence: TGTGCCAGCAGCAAAACTAGCGGGAGGACAGATACGCAGTATTTT. Translating gives CASSKTSGRTDTQYF. The chain links TRBV7-9 to TRBJ2-3, with 12 bases fitting TRBD2. The trim removed 5 bases at V and 3 bases at J, leaving 3 bases unmatched. This CDR3 is 15 amino acids long. The germline CDR1 and CDR2 sequences are SEHNR and FQNEAQ (reference sequence).